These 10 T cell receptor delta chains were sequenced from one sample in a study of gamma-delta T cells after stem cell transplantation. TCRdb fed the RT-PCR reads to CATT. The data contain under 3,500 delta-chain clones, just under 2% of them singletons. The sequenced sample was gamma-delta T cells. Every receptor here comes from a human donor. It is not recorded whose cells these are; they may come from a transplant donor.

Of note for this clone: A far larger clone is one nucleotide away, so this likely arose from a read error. The CDR3 reads CACDRVLGSPSLPSYTDKLIF. The CDR3 nucleotides are TGTGCCTGTGACAGAGTACTGGGTTCTCCGTCGCTTCCCTCGTACACCGATAAACTCATCTTT. The chain combines TRDV2 with TRDJ1, with a tentative D call TRDD3 (6 bases). The germline CDR1 and CDR2 sequences are GEAIGNYY and EKD. Trimming cost V 2 bases and J 0 bases, with 30 bases left between them. The CDR3 is 21 amino acids.

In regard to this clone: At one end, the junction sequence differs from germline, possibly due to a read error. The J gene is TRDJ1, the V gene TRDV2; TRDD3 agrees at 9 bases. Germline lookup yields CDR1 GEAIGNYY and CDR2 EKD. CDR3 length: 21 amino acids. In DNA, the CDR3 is TGTGCCCGTGACACTCTTAGATTAGTACTGGGGGACGGCGCAACAACCGATAAACTCATCTTT. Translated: CARDTLRLVLGDGATTDKLIF.

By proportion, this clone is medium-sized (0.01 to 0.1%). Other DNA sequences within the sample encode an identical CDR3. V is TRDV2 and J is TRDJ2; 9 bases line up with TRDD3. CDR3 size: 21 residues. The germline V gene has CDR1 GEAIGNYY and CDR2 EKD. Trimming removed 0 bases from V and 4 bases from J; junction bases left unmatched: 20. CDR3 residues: CACDTVSRGIPSRQETAQLFF. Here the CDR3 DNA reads TGTGCCTGTGACACCGTGTCTAGGGGGATACCTTCGCGTCAAGAGACAGCACAACTCTTCTTT.

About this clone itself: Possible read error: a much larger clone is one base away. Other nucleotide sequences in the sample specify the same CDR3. For the CDR3, the DNA is TGTGCTCTTGGGCTCGGAGTGCGTTCCCGTACTGGGGCAAATCTTCGTGGGGTTACCGATAAACTAATCTTT. It is translated as CALGLGVRSRTGANLRGVTDKLIF. The V and J genes are TRDV1 and TRDJ1; 7 nucleotides match TRDD3. CDR1 and CDR2 (germline): TSWWSYY, QGS. The CDR3 length is 24 residues.

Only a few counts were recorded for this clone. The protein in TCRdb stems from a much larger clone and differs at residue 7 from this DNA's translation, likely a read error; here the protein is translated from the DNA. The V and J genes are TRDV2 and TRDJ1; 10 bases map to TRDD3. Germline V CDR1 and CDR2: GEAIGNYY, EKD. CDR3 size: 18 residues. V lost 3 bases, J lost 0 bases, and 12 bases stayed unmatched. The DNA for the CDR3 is TGTGCCTGTGACGGCCTTAACCGGGGGATACGCAACACCGATAAACTCATCTTT. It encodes CACDGLNRGIRNTDKLIF.

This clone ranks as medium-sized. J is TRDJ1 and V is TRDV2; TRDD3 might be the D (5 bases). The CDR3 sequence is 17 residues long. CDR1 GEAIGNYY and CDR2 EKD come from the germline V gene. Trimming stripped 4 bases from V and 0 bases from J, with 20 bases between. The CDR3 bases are TGTGCCTGTGATGGGGTAACCGGGGGTTTGTACACCGATAAACTCATCTTT. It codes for CACDGVTGGLYTDKLIF.

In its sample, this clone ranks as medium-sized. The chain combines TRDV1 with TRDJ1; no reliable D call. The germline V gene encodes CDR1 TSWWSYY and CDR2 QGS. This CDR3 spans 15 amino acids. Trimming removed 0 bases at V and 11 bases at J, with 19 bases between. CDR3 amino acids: CALGELRPGCVKLIF. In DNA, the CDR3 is TGTGCTCTTGGGGAACTTCGACCCGGATGTGTAAAGCTCATCTTT.

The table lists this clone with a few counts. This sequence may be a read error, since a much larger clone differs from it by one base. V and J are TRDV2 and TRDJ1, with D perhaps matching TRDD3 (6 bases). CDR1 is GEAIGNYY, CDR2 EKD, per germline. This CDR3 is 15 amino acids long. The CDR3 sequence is CACDNLAGDSDKLTF. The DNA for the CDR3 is TGTGCCTGTGACAACCTTGCTGGGGATTCCGATAAACTCACCTTT.

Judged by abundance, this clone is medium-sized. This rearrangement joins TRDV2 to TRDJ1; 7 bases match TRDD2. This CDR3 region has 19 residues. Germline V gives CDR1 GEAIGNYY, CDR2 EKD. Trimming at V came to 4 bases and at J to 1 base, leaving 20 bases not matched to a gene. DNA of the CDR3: TGTGCCTGTGAGGGGCTTTCCTACGAAGCGGGGCCACGCACCGATAAACTCATCTTT. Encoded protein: CACEGLSYEAGPRTDKLIF.

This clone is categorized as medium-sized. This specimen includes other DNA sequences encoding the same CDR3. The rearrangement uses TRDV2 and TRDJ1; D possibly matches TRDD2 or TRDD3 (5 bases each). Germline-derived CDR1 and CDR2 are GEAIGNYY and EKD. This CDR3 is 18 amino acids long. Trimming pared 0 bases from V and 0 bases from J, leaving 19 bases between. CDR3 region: CACDTVSSGGFYTDKLIF. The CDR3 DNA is TGTGCCTGTGACACCGTCTCTTCCGGGGGGTTTTACACCGATAAACTCATCTTT.